This TCR beta chain is drawn from a study of long-term antiretroviral therapy in people with HIV. Researchers ran immunoSEQ v3.0 at survey level. The study targeted 40,000-50,000 T-cell genomes per sample in sequencing. Here immunoSEQ multiplex PCR was the method, and the copy in TCRdb shows in-frame clones only, minus some. This sample yields approximately 10,000 clones, of which roughly three quarters are seen a single time; 19% belongs to the top ten. The germline V gene encodes CDR1 KGHSH and CDR2 LQKENI. CDR3 size: 13 residues. Trimming removed 3 bases at V and 9 bases at J, with 12 bases between.

The genes are TRBV18 and TRBJ2-1, with D hard to call. The sequenced sample was unsorted PBMCs, obtained at the start of antiretroviral therapy, before treatment. This receptor was obtained from a man aged 25-45 years with HIV. The CDR3 sequence is CASSPVRWGEQFF. The CDR3 nucleotides read TGTGCCAGCTCACCGGTAAGATGGGGTGAGCAGTTCTTC.